The entry below gives a single TCR beta chain sequence along with its context. What this receptor recognizes is not known. Within one base of it there is no much larger clone, and no base qualities were kept. V loses 0 bases, J loses 3 bases, and the germline ends lie 9 bases apart. CDR1 and CDR2, looked up from the germline V gene, are SGHVS and FQNEAQ. The CDR3 contains 14 residues, cysteine and phenylalanine counted. The read is trimmed to its CDR3 DNA, 42 bases read in frame from base 1. The library was built by means of 5' RACE. TCRdb names Illumina HiSeq 2500 as the instrument used. The second PCR ran for about 7 to 11 cycles and used a J-beta primer mix along with a sample-barcoded 5' primer. A template-switch 5' adaptor carrying 12 random nucleotides introduced a unique molecular identifier onto each TCR beta cDNA molecule. Each sample yielded at least 2.5 million CDR3-containing paired-end reads. First-strand cDNA synthesis was performed from all RNA using the Mint cDNA synthesis kit, with priming by a TRBC-specific oligonucleotide. All cDNA was treated with uracil-DNA glycosylase and then went through a first 18-cycle PCR with the universal primers M1SS and BC2_uni_R. Under the source paper's analysis protocol: For normalization, 1 million high-quality reads, each with a distinct molecular identifier, were randomly selected from each sample. Instead of being binned into consensus sequences, reads that shared molecular identifiers were thrown out. CDR3 identification, clonotype clustering and error correction used MiTCR with a Q25 quality threshold and the strictest error-elimination algorithm. Lower-bound total TCR beta diversity was estimated with a nonparametric unseen species model using Euler transformation. The public reads were reprocessed in TCRdb via fastp at Q25 and MiXCR, keeping in-frame beta chains. Every entry covers one CDR3 protein and lists the most common genes and DNA from its rows. These V and J calls rely on TCRdb rather than the paper's analysis. For this sample the table gives 1.5 million to 2 million distinct CDR3 sequences, of which about 30% were detected only once. 7.7% of the sample belongs to the ten largest clones.

This sample was taken from a study of blood T cells in healthy people across ages (dated by TCRdb to between 2015 and 2016). At the level of the whole study: In model experiments, template switching captured about one uniquely barcoded TCR beta cDNA molecule for every two T cells. The study measured age-related changes in TCR beta repertoire diversity using deep sequencing normalized with unique cDNA molecular identifiers. Donors were grouped into four age groups: young (average about 15 years), middle-aged (about 38), aged (over 55) and long-lived (approximately 78). To avoid experimental bias, donors of different ages were distributed randomly across sequencing lanes. For two donors (one aged 18 to 30 and one aged 80 or older), the study analyzed two additional independent replicas of 1 million unique cDNA reads from the same blood draw. What the authors observed across the whole study: The CMV infection status of donors was not known, potentially confounding age-related changes in expanded clonotypes. Bulk unsorted PBMC profiling prevented conclusive comparison of naive and antigen-experienced compartments. As age increased, observed TCR beta diversity per million T cells dropped in a roughly linear way, and a significant reduction was already evident by age 40. Estimates of total diversity from one million sequenced T cells were regarded as lower bounds and underestimates. There was a strong correlation between observed TCR beta diversity and the percentage of naive T cells measured by flow cytometry. Compared with the aged group, more naive CD4+ T cells, fewer expanded clones and increased TCR diversity were shown by the long-lived group, suggesting age selection.

Donors were roughly 40 systemically healthy Caucasian individuals from Russia aged roughly 6 to 100 years. Roughly 10 milliliters of peripheral blood were drawn from each donor into EDTA-treated Vacutainer tubes. Ficoll-Paque density-gradient centrifugation was used to isolate PBMCs, with at least 7 million per sample. Trizol reagent was used to extract total RNA from the PBMCs, yielding at least 5.5 micrograms per sample. For every donor, an aliquot of PBMCs went through flow cytometry to measure the percentages of naive CD45RAhigh/CD27high T cells. The material sequenced was blood. This TCR derives from a woman aged 25 to 39 in good health. The chain employs TRBV7-8 and TRBJ2-7, with the D gene not clear enough to name. The CDR3 region has the sequence CASSLAGSVYEQYF. The nucleotide sequence reads TGTGCCAGCAGCTTAGCGGGCTCCGTCTACGAGCAGTACTTC.